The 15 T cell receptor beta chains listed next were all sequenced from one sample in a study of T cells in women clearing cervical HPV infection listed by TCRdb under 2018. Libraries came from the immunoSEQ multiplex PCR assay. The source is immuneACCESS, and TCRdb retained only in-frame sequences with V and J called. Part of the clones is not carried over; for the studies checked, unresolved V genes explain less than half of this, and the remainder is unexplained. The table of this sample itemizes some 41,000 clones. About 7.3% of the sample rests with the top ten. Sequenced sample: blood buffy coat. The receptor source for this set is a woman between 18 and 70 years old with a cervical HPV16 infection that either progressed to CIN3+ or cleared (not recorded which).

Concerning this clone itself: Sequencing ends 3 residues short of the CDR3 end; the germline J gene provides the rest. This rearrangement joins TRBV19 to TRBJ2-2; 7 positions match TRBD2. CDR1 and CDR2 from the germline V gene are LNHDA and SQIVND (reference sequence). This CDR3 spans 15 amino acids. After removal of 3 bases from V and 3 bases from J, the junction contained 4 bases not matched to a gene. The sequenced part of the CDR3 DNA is TGTGCCAGTAGTATCGCGGGAGTAGACACCGGGGAG. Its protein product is CASSIAGVDTGE. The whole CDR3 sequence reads CASSIAGVDTGELFF.

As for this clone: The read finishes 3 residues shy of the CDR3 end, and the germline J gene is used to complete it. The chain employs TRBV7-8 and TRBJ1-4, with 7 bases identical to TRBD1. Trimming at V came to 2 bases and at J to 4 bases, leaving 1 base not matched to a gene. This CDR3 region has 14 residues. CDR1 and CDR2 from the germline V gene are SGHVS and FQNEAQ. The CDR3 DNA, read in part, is TGTGCCAGCAGCTTAAGGGACAGTAATGAAAAA. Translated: CASSLRDSNEK. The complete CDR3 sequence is CASSLRDSNEKLFF.

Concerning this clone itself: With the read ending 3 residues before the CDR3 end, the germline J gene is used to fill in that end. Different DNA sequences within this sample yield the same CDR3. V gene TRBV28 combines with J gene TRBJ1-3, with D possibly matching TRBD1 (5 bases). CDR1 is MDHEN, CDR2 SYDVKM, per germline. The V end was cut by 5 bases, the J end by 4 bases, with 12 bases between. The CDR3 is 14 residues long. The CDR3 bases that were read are TGTGCCAGCAGTCTGGACCAGGGCGGAAACACC. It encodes CASSLDQGGNT. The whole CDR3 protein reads CASSLDQGGNTIYF.

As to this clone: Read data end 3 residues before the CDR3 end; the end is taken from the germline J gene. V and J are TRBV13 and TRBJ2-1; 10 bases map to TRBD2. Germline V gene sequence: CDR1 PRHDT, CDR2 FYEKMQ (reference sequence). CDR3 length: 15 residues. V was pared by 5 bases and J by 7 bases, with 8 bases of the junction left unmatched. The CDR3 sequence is CASSISGLALNEQFF. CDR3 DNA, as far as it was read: TGTGCCAGCAGCATCTCGGGACTAGCGTTGAATGAG.

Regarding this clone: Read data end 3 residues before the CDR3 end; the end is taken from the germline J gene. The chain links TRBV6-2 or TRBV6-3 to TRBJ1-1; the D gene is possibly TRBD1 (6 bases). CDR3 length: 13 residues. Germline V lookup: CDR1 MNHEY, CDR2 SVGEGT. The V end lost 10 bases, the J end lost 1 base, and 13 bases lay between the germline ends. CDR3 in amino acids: CAMSRTENTEAFF. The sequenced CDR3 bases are TGTGCCATGTCCAGGACAGAGAACACTGAA.

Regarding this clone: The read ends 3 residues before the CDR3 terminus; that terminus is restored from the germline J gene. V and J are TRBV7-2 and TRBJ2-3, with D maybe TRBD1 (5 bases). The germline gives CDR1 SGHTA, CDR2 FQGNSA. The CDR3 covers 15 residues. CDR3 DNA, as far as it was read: TGTGCCAGCAGCAATCCGAGTGGAGTTCCCAGGGCG. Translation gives CASSNPSGVPRA. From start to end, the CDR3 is CASSNPSGVPRAQYF.

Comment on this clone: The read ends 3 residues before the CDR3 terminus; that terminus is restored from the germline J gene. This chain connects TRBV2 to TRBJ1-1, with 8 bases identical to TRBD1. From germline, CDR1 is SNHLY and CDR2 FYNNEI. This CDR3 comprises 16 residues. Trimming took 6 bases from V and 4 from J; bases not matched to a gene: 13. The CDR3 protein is CASSVDELQGATEAFF. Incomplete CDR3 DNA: TGTGCCAGCAGCGTGGACGAACTTCAGGGGGCCACTGAA.

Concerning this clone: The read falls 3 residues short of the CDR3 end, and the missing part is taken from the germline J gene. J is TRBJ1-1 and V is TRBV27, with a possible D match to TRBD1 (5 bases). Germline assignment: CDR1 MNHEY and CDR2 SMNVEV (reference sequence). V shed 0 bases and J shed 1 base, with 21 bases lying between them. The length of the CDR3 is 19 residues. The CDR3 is CASSLSGSRLGGGNTEAFF. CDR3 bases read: TGTGCCAGCAGTTTATCAGGGTCCCGGTTGGGGGGAGGGAACACTGAA.

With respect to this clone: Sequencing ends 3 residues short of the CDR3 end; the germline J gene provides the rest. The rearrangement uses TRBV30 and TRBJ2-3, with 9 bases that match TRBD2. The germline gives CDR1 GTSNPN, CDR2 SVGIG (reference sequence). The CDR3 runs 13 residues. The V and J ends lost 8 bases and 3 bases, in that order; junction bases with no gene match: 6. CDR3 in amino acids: CAASGGWTDTQYF. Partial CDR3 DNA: TGTGCCGCAAGCGGGGGGTGGACAGATACG.

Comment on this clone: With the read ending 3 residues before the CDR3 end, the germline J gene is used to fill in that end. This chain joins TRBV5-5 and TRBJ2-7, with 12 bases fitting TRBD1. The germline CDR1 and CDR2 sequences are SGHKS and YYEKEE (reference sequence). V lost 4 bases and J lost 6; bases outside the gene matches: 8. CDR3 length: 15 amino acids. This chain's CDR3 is CASSQGQGASSEQYF. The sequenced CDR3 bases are TGTGCCAGCAGCCAGGGACAGGGGGCATCAAGCGAG.

The CDR3 here is CASHTGGITEAFF. CDR3 DNA (partial): TGTGCCAGCCACACTGGGGGCATCACTGAA. The J gene is TRBJ1-1, the V gene TRBV6-2 or TRBV6-3, with D perhaps matching TRBD1 (6 bases). The read gets to within 3 residues of the CDR3 end, and the germline J gene fills in the rest. There are 13 residues in the CDR3. CDR1 is MNHEY and CDR2 is SVGEGT in the germline V gene. The V gene lost 8 bases and the J gene lost 4 bases, with 14 bases spanning the gap.

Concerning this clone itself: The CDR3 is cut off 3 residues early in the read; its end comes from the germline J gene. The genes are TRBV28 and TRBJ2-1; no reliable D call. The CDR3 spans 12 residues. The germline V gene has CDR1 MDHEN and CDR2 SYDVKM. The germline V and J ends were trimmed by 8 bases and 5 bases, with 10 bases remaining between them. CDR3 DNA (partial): TGTGCCAGCTCGTCAGGTGACAATGAG. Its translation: CASSSGDNE. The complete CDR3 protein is CASSSGDNEQFF.

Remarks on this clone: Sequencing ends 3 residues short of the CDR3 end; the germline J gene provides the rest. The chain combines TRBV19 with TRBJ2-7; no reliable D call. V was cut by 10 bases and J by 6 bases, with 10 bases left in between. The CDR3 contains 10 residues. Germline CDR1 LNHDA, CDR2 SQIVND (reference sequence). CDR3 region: CATTKGEQYF. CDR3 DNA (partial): TGTGCCACCACGAAGGGCGAG.

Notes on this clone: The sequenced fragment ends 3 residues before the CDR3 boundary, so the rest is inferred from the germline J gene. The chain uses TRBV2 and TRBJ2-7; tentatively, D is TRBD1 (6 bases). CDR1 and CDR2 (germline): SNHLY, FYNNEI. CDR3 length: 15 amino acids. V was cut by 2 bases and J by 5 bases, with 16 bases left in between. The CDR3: CASSESQGLRDEQYF. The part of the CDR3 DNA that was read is TGTGCCAGCAGTGAAAGTCAGGGGTTGAGAGACGAG.

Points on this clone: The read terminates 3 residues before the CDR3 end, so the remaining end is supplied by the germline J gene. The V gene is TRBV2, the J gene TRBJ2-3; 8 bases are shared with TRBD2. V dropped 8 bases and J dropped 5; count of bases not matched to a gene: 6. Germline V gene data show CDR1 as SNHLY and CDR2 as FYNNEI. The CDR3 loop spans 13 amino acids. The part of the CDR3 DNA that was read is TGTGCCAGCCGCGCGGGGGGAGGAGATACG. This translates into CASRAGGGDT. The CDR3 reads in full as CASRAGGGDTQYF.